These 31 T cell receptor beta chains came from one sample sequenced in a study of response to subunit inactivated influenza vaccine. TCRdb re-called the RT-PCR reads through MiXCR, storing one row per CDR3 protein. Of about 780,000 distinct CDR3 sequences in the sample, about 18% were seen once. This specimen was PBMCs from blood, taken 5 days after vaccination. The source of these receptors is a man aged 45 to 65 who received an inactivated influenza vaccine.

This clonotype was seen a few times. This chain's CDR3 is CASSLEGVTEAFF. The CDR3 coding sequence is TGTGCCAGCAGCTTGGAGGGGGTCACTGAAGCTTTCTTT. V and J are TRBV5-6 and TRBJ1-1, with D tentatively TRBD1 (6 bases). The germline V gene has CDR1 SGHDT and CDR2 YYEEEE. V lost 0 bases, J lost 4 bases, and 7 bases lay in between. The CDR3 contains 13 residues.

The chain joins TRBV7-8 to TRBJ1-6, with TRBD1 identical over 7 bases. V shed 0 bases and J 0 bases; nucleotides not matched to a gene: 5. Germline lookup yields CDR1 SGHVS and CDR2 FQNEAQ. CDR3 size: 18 residues. The CDR3 reads CASSLAHRDSSYNSPLHF. In DNA form, the CDR3 reads TGTGCCAGCAGCTTAGCACACCGGGACAGCTCCTATAATTCACCCCTCCACTTT.

The chain has TRBV12-3 or TRBV12-4 and TRBJ2-3; D unresolved. The CDR3 contains 13 residues. Between the trimmed V and J ends, which lost 6 bases and 1 base, there was a span of 8 bases. CDR3 bases: TGTGCCAGCAGAAACCGGGGCACAGATACGCAGTATTTT. Encoded protein: CASRNRGTDTQYF.

The chain carries TRBV5-1 and TRBJ2-7, with 7 bases fitting TRBD1. Trimming at V came to 0 bases and at J to 6 bases, leaving 9 bases not matched to a gene. The CDR3 is 15 amino acids. CDR1 and CDR2 from the germline V gene are SGHRS and YFSETQ. The CDR3 sequence is CASSLGPRQGSEQYF. CDR3 in DNA: TGCGCCAGCAGCTTGGGTCCCAGACAGGGTTCCGAGCAGTACTTC.

J is TRBJ2-3 and V is TRBV20-1, with 13 bases fitting TRBD2. Germline assignment: CDR1 DFQATT and CDR2 SNEGSKA (reference sequence). This CDR3 is 15 amino acids long. V lost 4 bases and J lost 6; bases outside the gene matches: 7. As DNA, the CDR3 is TGCAGTGCTACGGGACTAGCGGGGTTTGGGGATACGCAGTATTTT. It yields the protein CSATGLAGFGDTQYF.

The rearrangement links TRBV12-3 or TRBV12-4 to TRBJ2-7, with 7 bases identical to TRBD1. With 5 bases clipped from V and 2 bases from J, the junction kept 9 bases outside the gene matches. This CDR3 is 15 amino acids long. For the CDR3, the DNA is TGTGCCAGCAGTCCAGACAGGGAAGGGGCCTACGAGCAGTACTTC. Its translation is CASSPDREGAYEQYF.

The V call is TRBV12-3 or TRBV12-4, the J call TRBJ2-7, with TRBD1 identical over 9 bases. V was pared by 5 bases and J by 6 bases, with 8 bases of the junction left unmatched. The CDR3 consists of 14 residues. The CDR3 loop reads CASSPQGALGEQYF. The DNA of the CDR3 is TGTGCCAGCAGTCCACAGGGGGCGCTTGGCGAGCAGTACTTC.

The chain uses TRBV7-2 and TRBJ1-5, with 8 positions matching TRBD1. Germline CDR1 SGHTA, CDR2 FQGNSA. The junction had 7 bases not matched to a gene; V was cut back by 5 bases and J by 7 bases. The CDR3 runs 14 residues. For the CDR3, the DNA is TGTGCCAGCAGCCCACAGGGGGACCGCCAGCCCCAGCATTTT. This encodes CASSPQGDRQPQHF. Complete variable domain (other parts from reference TRBV7-2 and TRBJ1-5): GAGVSQSPSNKVTEKGKDVELRCDPISGHTALYWYRQSLGQGLEFLIYFQGNSAPDKSGLPSDRFSAERTGGSVSTLTIQRTQQEDSAVYLCASSPQGDRQPQHFGDGTRLSIL.

This clonotype has more than one count but fewer than ten. V usage is TRBV15 and J usage is TRBJ2-7, with TRBD2 matching over 12 bases. Germline assignment: CDR1 LNHNV and CDR2 YYDKDF (reference sequence). The V and J ends lost 1 base and 3 bases, in that order; junction bases with no gene match: 13. This CDR3 is built from 19 residues. CDR3 protein: CATSRVRASGRARYYEQYF. Here the CDR3 DNA reads TGTGCCACCAGCAGAGTCAGGGCTAGCGGGAGGGCCCGGTACTACGAGCAGTACTTC.

This chain connects TRBV12-3 or TRBV12-4 to TRBJ2-7; TRBD2 matches at 9 bases. V shed 3 bases and J 2 bases; nucleotides not matched to a gene: 11. There are 17 residues in the CDR3. CDR3: CASSFGSGSAGTYEQYF. The CDR3, as DNA: TGTGCCAGCAGTTTTGGTAGCGGGAGCGCAGGGACCTACGAGCAGTACTTC.

The gene calls are TRBV12-3 or TRBV12-4 and TRBJ1-1, with D unclear. CDR3 length: 14 residues. V dropped 5 bases and J dropped 0 bases, with 10 bases sitting between them. The CDR3 loop reads CASSTNVMNTEAFF. In nucleotides, the CDR3 is TGTGCCAGCAGTACCAACGTCATGAACACTGAAGCTTTCTTT.

This chain links TRBV7-3 with TRBJ2-3; D perhaps matches TRBD2 (5 bases). Germline assignment: CDR1 SGHTA and CDR2 FQGTGA. The CDR3 is 14 residues long. V lost 5 bases and J 9 bases, leaving 18 bases between the germline ends. The CDR3: CASSPSSGDRTQYF. DNA of the CDR3: TGTGCCAGCAGCCCCTCATCCGGGGATCGGACGCAGTATTTT.

The genes are TRBV12-3 or TRBV12-4 and TRBJ1-5; D gene unclear. Trimming removed 3 bases at V and 3 bases at J, with 6 bases between. The CDR3 is 13 amino acids. The CDR3 sequence: CASSFTDNQPQHF. CDR3 sequence (DNA): TGTGCCAGCAGTTTTACAGACAATCAGCCCCAGCATTTT.

This chain links TRBV9 with TRBJ2-1; 10 bases match TRBD1. The germline gives CDR1 SGDLS, CDR2 YYNGEE. V was clipped by 1 base and J by 8 bases; unmatched bases: 12. This CDR3 has 17 amino acids. The CDR3 DNA sequence: TGTGCCAGCAGCGTAAGCCCCCCGGGACAGGGGTTGGATGAGCAGTTCTTC. Its protein product is CASSVSPPGQGLDEQFF.

Notes on this clonotype: Its ends do not fully match the called genes, so a read error is possible. The chain combines TRBV13 with TRBJ2-5; 7 nucleotides match TRBD2. This CDR3 region has 14 residues. The V gene's germline CDR1 is PRHDT and CDR2 FYEKMQ (reference sequence). This chain's CDR3 is CASSLEAGDPKAHF. CDR3 nucleotide sequence: TGTGCCAGCAGCTTAGAGGCGGGGGACCCTAAGGCGCACTTC.

This clonotype was counted between two and nine times. The rearrangement uses TRBV7-9 and TRBJ2-7; 9 bases are shared with TRBD1. The length of the CDR3 is 15 residues. Germline trimming cut 4 bases from V and 9 bases from J; bases unmatched to any gene: 13. Germline values: CDR1 SEHNR, CDR2 FQNEAQ (reference sequence). The CDR3, as DNA: TGTGCCAGCAGCTCGGACAGGGGTCCCTCGTCGAGGCAGTACTTC. Encoded protein: CASSSDRGPSSRQYF. Using reference TRBV7-9 and TRBJ2-7 for the parts outside the CDR3, the full variable domain is DTGVSQNPRHKITKRGQNVTFRCDPISEHNRLYWYRQTLGQGPEFLTYFQNEAQLEKSRLLSDRFSAERPKGSFSTLEIQRTEQGDSAMYLCASSSDRGPSSRQYFGPGTRLTVT.

The chain employs TRBV5-1 and TRBJ1-2, with 8 bases lining up with TRBD1. Germline V gene sequence: CDR1 SGHRS, CDR2 YFSETQ. With 3 bases clipped from V and 8 bases from J, the junction kept 9 bases outside the gene matches. The CDR3 contains 14 residues. The CDR3 bases are TGCGCCAGCAGCTACGGACAGGGTTCGTCCGGCTACACCTTC. Translating it yields CASSYGQGSSGYTF. Based on the CDR3 plus reference TRBV5-1 and TRBJ1-2, the full variable domain is KAGVTQTPRYLIKTRGQQVTLSCSPISGHRSVSWYQQTPGQGLQFLFEYFSETQRNKGNFPGRFSGRQFSNSRSEMNVSTLELGDSALYLCASSYGQGSSGYTFGSGTRLTVV.

This chain connects TRBV4-3 to TRBJ2-7; 7 bases align to TRBD1. V dropped 1 base and J dropped 3; count of bases not matched to a gene: 6. Germline V CDR1 and CDR2: LGHNA, YSLEER. The CDR3 totals 15 residues. The CDR3 DNA reads as TGCGCCAGCAGCCAAGGCACAGGGGTAAACTACGAGCAGTACTTC. Translation: CASSQGTGVNYEQYF.

This clonotype has more than one count but fewer than ten. V gene TRBV7-3 combines with J gene TRBJ2-1; TRBD1 aligns across 8 bases. The CDR3 sequence is 14 residues long. Germline CDR1 is SGHTA and CDR2 is FQGTGA. The V gene end was trimmed by 2 bases and the J gene end by 10 bases; junction bases not matched to a gene: 7. This chain's CDR3 is CASSLSGQGGEQFF. The DNA of the CDR3 is TGTGCCAGCAGCTTATCTGGACAGGGAGGAGAGCAGTTCTTC.

This clonotype has only a few counts. This rearrangement joins TRBV15 to TRBJ2-1, with 9 bases fitting TRBD2. CDR1 is LNHNV, CDR2 YYDKDF, per germline (reference sequence). Trimming cost V 4 bases and J 6 bases; bases outside gene matches: 16. The CDR3 spans 18 residues. This CDR3 is CATSIGPGVAGGSNEQFF. The CDR3 DNA follows: TGTGCCACCAGCATAGGGCCGGGGGTTGCGGGAGGGAGCAATGAGCAGTTCTTC. Filled out from reference TRBV15 and TRBJ2-1, the complete variable domain reads DAMVIQNPRYQVTQFGKPVTLSCSQTLNHNVMYWYQQKSSQAPKLLFHYYDKDFNNEADTPDNFQSRRPNTSFCFLDIRSPGLGDTAMYLCATSIGPGVAGGSNEQFFGPGTRLTVL.

This clonotype showed up just a few times. The chain uses TRBV5-1 and TRBJ2-5; TRBD1 matches at 11 bases. Germline V gene lookup returns CDR1 SGHRS and CDR2 YFSETQ. This CDR3 is 15 amino acids long. V lost 5 bases and J lost 2; bases outside the gene matches: 5. The CDR3 DNA reads TGCGCCAGCAGATCGGACAGGGGGCCACAAGAGACCCAGTACTTC. Protein: CASRSDRGPQETQYF.

The rearrangement links TRBV6-2 or TRBV6-3 to TRBJ2-7; no clear D gene. Trimming stripped 5 bases from V and 1 base from J, with 9 bases between. The CDR3 is made up of 13 amino acids. Germline CDR1 and CDR2: MNHEY and SVGEGT. The DNA of the CDR3 is TGTGCCAGCAGTAGACACAATTCCTACGAGCAGTACTTC. Encoded protein: CASSRHNSYEQYF.

The V gene is TRBV6-5, the J gene TRBJ2-1, with 10 positions matching TRBD2. The CDR3 loop spans 15 amino acids. CDR1 and CDR2 (germline): MNHEY, SVGAGI. V shed 2 bases, J shed 4 bases, and the junction held 2 bases outside the gene matches. Here the CDR3 reads CASSYRAGGYNEQFF. DNA for the CDR3: TGTGCCAGCAGTTACAGAGCGGGGGGGTACAATGAGCAGTTCTTC.

The chain carries TRBV7-3 and TRBJ2-5; D possibly matches TRBD1 or TRBD2 (5 bases each). Germline values: CDR1 SGHTA, CDR2 FQGTGA. There are 13 residues in the CDR3. Trimming took 5 bases from V and 6 from J, leaving 13 bases between them. In DNA, the CDR3 is TGTGCCAGCAGCCTCGGGGACCAGCAGACCCAGTACTTC. Its translation is CASSLGDQQTQYF.

This chain uses TRBV5-6 with TRBJ1-2, with D unclear. CDR1 SGHDT and CDR2 YYEEEE come from the germline V gene. V gave up 0 bases and J gave up 4 bases, with 13 bases separating them. The CDR3 contains 15 residues. The CDR3 DNA follows: TGTGCCAGCAGCTTGGAGAGTGAGGCAGTCTATGGCTACACCTTC. Translated, it gives CASSLESEAVYGYTF.

Notes on this clonotype: One end of the junction fails to match germline, which may point to a read error. The chain uses TRBV27 and TRBJ2-3; 7 positions agree with TRBD1. Per the germline V gene, CDR1 is MNHEY and CDR2 is SMNVEV (reference sequence). The CDR3 runs 15 residues. The CDR3 DNA reads TGTGCCAGCAGTTTATGGCAGTCGGGGACAGATACGCACTATTTT. Protein: CASSLWQSGTDTHYF.

There are a few counts of this clonotype. V gene TRBV6-5 combines with J gene TRBJ1-1; no firm D call. In germline, CDR1 is MNHEY, CDR2 SVGAGI. V lost 7 bases and J lost 11, with 17 bases in between. CDR3 length: 12 residues. CDR3 protein: CASTPTAGSAFF. CDR3 nucleotide sequence: TGTGCCAGCACCCCAACGGCAGGTTCGGCTTTCTTT.

This clonotype was seen a few times. The V gene is TRBV29-1, the J gene TRBJ2-2; no definite D call. This CDR3 contains 14 residues. Per the germline V gene, CDR1 is SQVTM and CDR2 is ANQGSEA. With 5 bases removed from V and 5 bases from J, the gap between germline ends came to 15 bases. CDR3 nucleotide sequence: TGCAGCGTTCTCGGGCTCCCGGCGACCGGGGAGCTGTTTTTT. Translated, it gives CSVLGLPATGELFF.

The rearrangement joins TRBV7-9 to TRBJ2-1; the match to TRBD1 covers 9 bases. Germline V gives CDR1 SEHNR, CDR2 FQNEAQ (reference sequence). The junction had 9 bases not matched to a gene; V was cut back by 6 bases and J by 3 bases. This CDR3 has 16 amino acids. CDR3 in DNA: TGTGCCAGCAGTTCCATCGGACAGGGGAGCTACAATGAGCAGTTCTTC. This sequence encodes CASSSIGQGSYNEQFF.

This clonotype was observed a few times. The rearrangement links TRBV25-1 to TRBJ1-6; D call uncertain. The CDR3 is 12 amino acids. Trimming stripped 2 bases from V and 10 bases from J, with 6 bases between. Germline V lookup: CDR1 MGHDK, CDR2 SYGVNS. The CDR3 DNA follows: TGTGCCAGCAGTGAAATGTGGTCACCCCTCCACTTT. Translated, it gives CASSEMWSPLHF.

The chain recombines TRBV9 with TRBJ2-5, with 7 positions matching TRBD2. There are 15 residues in the CDR3. V lost 2 bases, J lost 2 bases, and 6 bases stayed unmatched. Germline lookup yields CDR1 SGDLS and CDR2 YYNGEE. The CDR3 bases are TGTGCCAGCAGCGTTGCCGGGGGGTTACAAGAGACCCAGTACTTC. Amino acids: CASSVAGGLQETQYF.